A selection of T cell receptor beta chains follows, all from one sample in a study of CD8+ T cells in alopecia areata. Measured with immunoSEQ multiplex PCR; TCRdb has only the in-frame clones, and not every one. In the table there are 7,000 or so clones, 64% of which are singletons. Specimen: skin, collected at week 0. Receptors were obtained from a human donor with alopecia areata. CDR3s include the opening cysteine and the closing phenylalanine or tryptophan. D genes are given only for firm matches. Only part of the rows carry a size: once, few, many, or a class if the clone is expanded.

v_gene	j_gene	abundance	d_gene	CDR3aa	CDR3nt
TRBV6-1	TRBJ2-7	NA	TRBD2	CASSDGLAGSYEQYF	TGTGCCAGCAGTGACGGACTAGCGGGATCCTACGAGCAGTACTTC
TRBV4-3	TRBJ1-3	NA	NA	CASSQVLGRYGNTIYF	TGCGCCAGCAGCCAAGTTCTGGGCAGATATGGAAACACCATATATTTT
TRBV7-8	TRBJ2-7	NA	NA	CASSLAFEGDDEQYF	TGTGCCAGCAGCTTAGCTTTCGAGGGGGACGACGAGCAGTACTTC
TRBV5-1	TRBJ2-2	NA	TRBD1	CASSWDRAPNTGELFF	TGCGCCAGCAGCTGGGACAGGGCCCCGAACACCGGGGAGCTGTTTTTT
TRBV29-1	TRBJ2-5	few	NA	CSVEVTLQETQYF	TGCAGCGTTGAAGTGACTCTCCAAGAGACCCAGTACTTC
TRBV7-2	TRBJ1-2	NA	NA	CASSPRRLWYGYTF	TGTGCCAGCAGCCCACGGAGGTTGTGGTATGGCTACACCTTC
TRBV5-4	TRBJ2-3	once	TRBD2	CASSRLAGRTDTQYF	TGTGCCAGCAGTCGACTAGCGGGAAGAACAGATACGCAGTATTTT
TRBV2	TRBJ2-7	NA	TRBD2	CASTGGSSYEQYF	TGTGCCAGCACCGGGGGGAGCTCCTACGAGCAGTACTTC
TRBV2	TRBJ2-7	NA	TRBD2	CASVPRTSGAYEQYF	TGTGCCAGCGTTCCGCGAACTAGCGGTGCCTACGAGCAGTACTTC
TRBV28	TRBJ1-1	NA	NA	CASSSGGPRGFPEAFF	TGTGCCAGCAGTTCCGGGGGGCCGCGCGGTTTTCCTGAAGCTTTCTTT
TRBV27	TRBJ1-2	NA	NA	CASSFVFQASNYGYTF	TGTGCCAGCAGTTTCGTGTTTCAGGCTTCGAACTATGGCTACACCTTC
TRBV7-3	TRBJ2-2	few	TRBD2	CASSRTSGTTGELFF	TGTGCCAGCAGCCGGACTAGCGGGACCACCGGGGAGCTGTTTTTT
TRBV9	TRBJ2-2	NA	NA	CASSVAGRNTGELFF	TGTGCCAGCAGCGTGGCAGGGAGGAACACCGGGGAGCTGTTTTTT
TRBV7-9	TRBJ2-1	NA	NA	CASSLAAGPTDNEQFF	TGTGCCAGCAGCTTAGCGGCGGGGCCCACGGACAATGAGCAGTTCTTC
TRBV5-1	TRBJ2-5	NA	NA	CASSLYAKQETQYF	TGCGCCAGCAGCTTGTACGCCAAGCAAGAGACCCAGTACTTC
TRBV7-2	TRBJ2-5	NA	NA	CASSRPAGRETQYF	TGTGCCAGCAGCCGCCCCGCAGGGCGAGAGACCCAGTACTTC
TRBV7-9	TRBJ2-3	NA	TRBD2	CASSTAAGGSTDTQYF	TGTGCCAGCAGCACGGCAGCGGGGGGGAGCACAGATACGCAGTATTTT
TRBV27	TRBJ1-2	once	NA	CASSSLLPPGGTSSYTF	TGTGCCAGCAGCAGTTTGTTACCTCCAGGCGGCACTTCTAGCTACACCTTC
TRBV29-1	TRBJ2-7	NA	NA	CSVVLGGREQYF	TGCAGCGTTGTTCTAGGGGGACGCGAGCAGTACTTC
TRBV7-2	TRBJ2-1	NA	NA	CASSQVQGYNEQFF	TGTGCCAGCAGCCAGGTACAGGGTTACAATGAGCAGTTCTTC
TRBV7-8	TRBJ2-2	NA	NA	CASSLYGETGELFF	TGTGCCAGCAGCTTATACGGAGAGACCGGGGAGCTGTTTTTT
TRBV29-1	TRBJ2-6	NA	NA	CSLQRNSGANVLTF	TGCAGCCTTCAGCGAAACTCTGGGGCCAACGTCCTGACTTTC
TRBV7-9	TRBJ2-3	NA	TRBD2	CASSLFGSGAADTQYF	TGTGCCAGCAGCTTATTCGGTAGCGGGGCAGCAGATACGCAGTATTTT
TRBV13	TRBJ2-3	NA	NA	CASSLEGVTDTQYF	TGTGCCAGCAGCTTGGAAGGAGTCACAGATACGCAGTATTTT
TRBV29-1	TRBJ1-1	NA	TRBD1	CSVEGTGMDTEAFF	TGCAGCGTTGAAGGGACAGGGATGGACACTGAAGCTTTCTTT
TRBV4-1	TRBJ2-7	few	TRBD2	CASSPGPGGGRSEQYF	TGCGCCAGCAGCCCGGGCCCCGGGGGAGGGCGGAGCGAGCAGTACTTC
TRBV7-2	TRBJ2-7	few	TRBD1	CASSLGQQYEQYF	TGTGCCAGCAGCTTGGGACAGCAATACGAGCAGTACTTC
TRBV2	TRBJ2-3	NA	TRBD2	CASSYGTSGRDTQYF	TGTGCCAGCAGTTATGGGACTAGCGGGAGGGATACGCAGTATTTT
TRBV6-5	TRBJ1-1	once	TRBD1	CASRMTGGNTEAFF	TGTGCCAGCAGAATGACAGGGGGGAACACTGAAGCTTTCTTT
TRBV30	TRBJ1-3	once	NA	CAWSVQGNTIYF	TGTGCCTGGAGTGTACAGGGAAACACCATATATTTT
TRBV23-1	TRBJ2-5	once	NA	CTRSYQETQYF	TGCACCAGGTCGTACCAAGAGACCCAGTACTTC
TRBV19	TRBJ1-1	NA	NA	CASSTQHNTEAFF	TGTGCCAGTAGTACTCAACATAACACTGAAGCTTTCTTT
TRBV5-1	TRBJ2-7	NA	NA	CASSPMASRSYEQYF	TGCGCCAGCAGCCCCATGGCTTCTCGTTCCTACGAGCAGTACTTC
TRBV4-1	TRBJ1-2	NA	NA	CASSQEGHSNYGYTF	TGCGCCAGCAGCCAAGAAGGACATTCTAACTATGGCTACACCTTC
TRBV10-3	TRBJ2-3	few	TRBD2	CAISDRGADTQYF	TGTGCCATCAGTGACCGGGGGGCAGATACGCAGTATTTT
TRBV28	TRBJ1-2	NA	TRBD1	CASSKQGANYGYTF	TGTGCCAGCAGTAAACAGGGGGCTAACTATGGCTACACCTTC
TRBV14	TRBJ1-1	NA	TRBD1	CASSHGWDREEINTEAFF	TGTGCCAGCAGCCACGGCTGGGACAGGGAAGAAATTAACACTGAAGCTTTCTTT
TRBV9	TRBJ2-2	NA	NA	CASSYAVGLTGELFF	TGTGCCAGCAGCTACGCCGTCGGGCTTACGGGGGAGCTGTTTTTT
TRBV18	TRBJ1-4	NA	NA	CASSPSLDYWEKLFF	TGTGCCAGCTCACCATCCCTAGATTATTGGGAAAAACTGTTTTTT
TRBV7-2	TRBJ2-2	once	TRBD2	CASSSTSARGAGELFF	TGTGCCAGCAGCTCCACTAGCGCGCGGGGTGCCGGGGAGCTGTTTTTT
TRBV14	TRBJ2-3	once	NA	CASSRDWGTDTQYF	TGTGCCAGCAGCCGGGACTGGGGCACAGATACGCAGTATTTT
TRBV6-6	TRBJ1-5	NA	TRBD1	CASSSWTGDQPQHF	TGTGCCAGCAGTTCCTGGACAGGGGATCAGCCCCAGCATTTT
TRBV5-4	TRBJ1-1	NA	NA	CASSLGDTEAFF	TGTGCCAGCAGCCTCGGGGACACTGAAGCTTTCTTT
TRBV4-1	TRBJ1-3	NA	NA	CASSQAGSGNTIYF	TGCGCCAGCAGCCAAGCAGGATCTGGAAACACCATATATTTT
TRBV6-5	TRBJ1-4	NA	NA	CASSLQGQDEKLFF	TGTGCCAGCAGTTTACAGGGCCAGGATGAAAAACTGTTTTTT
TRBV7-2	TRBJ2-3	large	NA	CASSLRGITDTQYF	TGTGCCAGCAGCCTCCGAGGTATCACAGATACGCAGTATTTT